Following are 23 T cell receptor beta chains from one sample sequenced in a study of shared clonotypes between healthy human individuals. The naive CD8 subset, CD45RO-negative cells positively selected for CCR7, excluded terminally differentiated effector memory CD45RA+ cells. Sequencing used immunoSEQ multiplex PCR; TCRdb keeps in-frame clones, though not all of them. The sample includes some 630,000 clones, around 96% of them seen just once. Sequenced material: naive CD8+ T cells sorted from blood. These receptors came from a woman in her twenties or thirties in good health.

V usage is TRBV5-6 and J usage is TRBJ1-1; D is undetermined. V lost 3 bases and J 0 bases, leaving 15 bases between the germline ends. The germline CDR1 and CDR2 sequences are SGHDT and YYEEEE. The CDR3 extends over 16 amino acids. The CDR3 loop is CASSYDPASLNTEAFF. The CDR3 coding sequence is TGTGCCAGCAGCTACGACCCGGCCTCTTTGAACACTGAAGCTTTCTTT. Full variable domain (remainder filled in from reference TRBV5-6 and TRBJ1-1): DAGVTQSPTHLIKTRGQQVTLRCSPKSGHDTVSWYQQALGQGPQFIFQYYEEEERQRGNFPDRFSGHQFPNYSSELNVNALLLGDSALYLCASSYDPASLNTEAFFGQGTRLTVV.

The CDR3 bases are TGTGCCAGTAGTATGGGTGGGAGAGGTAATAATGAGCAGTTCTTC. Translating gives CASSMGGRGNNEQFF. The chain employs TRBV19 and TRBJ2-1; the D gene is possibly TRBD2 (5 bases). Germline V lookup: CDR1 LNHDA, CDR2 SQIVND (reference sequence). Trimming took 3 bases from V and 7 from J, leaving 16 bases between them. The CDR3 is 15 residues long.

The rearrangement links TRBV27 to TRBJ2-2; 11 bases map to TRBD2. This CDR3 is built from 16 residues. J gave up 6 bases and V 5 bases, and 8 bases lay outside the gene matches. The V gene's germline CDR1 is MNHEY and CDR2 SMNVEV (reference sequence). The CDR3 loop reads CASSRGLAGPSGELFF. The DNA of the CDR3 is TGTGCCAGCAGTAGAGGACTAGCGGGTCCATCCGGGGAGCTGTTTTTT.

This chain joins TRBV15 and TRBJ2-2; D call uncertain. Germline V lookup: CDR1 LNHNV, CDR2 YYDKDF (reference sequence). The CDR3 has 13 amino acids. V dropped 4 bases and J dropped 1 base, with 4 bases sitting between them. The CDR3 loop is CATSKLNTGELFF. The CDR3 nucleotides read TGTGCCACCAGCAAACTGAACACCGGGGAGCTGTTTTTT.

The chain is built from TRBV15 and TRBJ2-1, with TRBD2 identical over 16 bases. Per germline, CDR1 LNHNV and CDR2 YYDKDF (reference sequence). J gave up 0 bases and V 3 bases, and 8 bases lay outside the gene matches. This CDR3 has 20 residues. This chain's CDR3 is CATSRLPGLAGGSSYNEQFF. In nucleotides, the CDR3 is TGTGCCACCAGCAGGCTCCCGGGACTAGCGGGGGGGAGCTCCTACAATGAGCAGTTCTTC. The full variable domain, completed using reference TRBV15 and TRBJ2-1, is DAMVIQNPRYQVTQFGKPVTLSCSQTLNHNVMYWYQQKSSQAPKLLFHYYDKDFNNEADTPDNFQSRRPNTSFCFLDIRSPGLGDTAMYLCATSRLPGLAGGSSYNEQFFGPGTRLTVL.

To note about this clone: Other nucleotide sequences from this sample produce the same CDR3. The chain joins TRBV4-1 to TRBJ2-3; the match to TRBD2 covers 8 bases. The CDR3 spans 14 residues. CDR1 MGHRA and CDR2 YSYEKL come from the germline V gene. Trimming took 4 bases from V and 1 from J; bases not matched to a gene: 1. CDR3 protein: CASSLLAGTDTQYF. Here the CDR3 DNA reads TGCGCCAGCAGCCTACTAGCGGGCACAGATACGCAGTATTTT.

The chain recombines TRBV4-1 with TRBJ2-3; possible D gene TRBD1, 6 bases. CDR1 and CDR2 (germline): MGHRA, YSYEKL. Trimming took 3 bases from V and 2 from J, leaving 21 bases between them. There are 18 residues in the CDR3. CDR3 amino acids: CASSQRSWQDSTTDTQYF. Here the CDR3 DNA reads TGCGCCAGCAGCCAGAGAAGCTGGCAGGACAGCACCACAGATACGCAGTATTTT.

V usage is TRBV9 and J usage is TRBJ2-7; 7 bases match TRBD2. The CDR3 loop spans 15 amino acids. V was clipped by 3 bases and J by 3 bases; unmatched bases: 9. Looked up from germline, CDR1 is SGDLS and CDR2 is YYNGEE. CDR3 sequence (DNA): TGTGCCAGCAGCGAGAGCCCGGGACTAAACTACGAGCAGTACTTC. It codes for CASSESPGLNYEQYF.

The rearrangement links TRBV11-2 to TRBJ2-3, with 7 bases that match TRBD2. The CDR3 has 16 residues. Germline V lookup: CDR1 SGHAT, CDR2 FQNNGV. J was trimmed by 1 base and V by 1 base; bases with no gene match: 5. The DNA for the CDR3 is TGTGCCAGCAGCTTAGGGGGGGGAGTCGGCACAGATACGCAGTATTTT. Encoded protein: CASSLGGGVGTDTQYF.

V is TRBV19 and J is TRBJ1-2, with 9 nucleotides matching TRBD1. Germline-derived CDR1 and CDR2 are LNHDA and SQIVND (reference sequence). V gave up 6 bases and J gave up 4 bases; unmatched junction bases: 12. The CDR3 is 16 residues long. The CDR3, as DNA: TGTGCCAGTAGCAACTCCCGGGACAGGGTTACCTATGGCTACACCTTC. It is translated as CASSNSRDRVTYGYTF.

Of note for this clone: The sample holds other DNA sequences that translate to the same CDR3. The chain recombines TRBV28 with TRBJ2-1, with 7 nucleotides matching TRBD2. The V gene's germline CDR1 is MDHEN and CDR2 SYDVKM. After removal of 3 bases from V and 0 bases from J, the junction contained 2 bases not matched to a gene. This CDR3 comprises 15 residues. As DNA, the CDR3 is TGTGCCAGCAGTTTTGGCGGGAGCTCCTACAATGAGCAGTTCTTC. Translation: CASSFGGSSYNEQFF.

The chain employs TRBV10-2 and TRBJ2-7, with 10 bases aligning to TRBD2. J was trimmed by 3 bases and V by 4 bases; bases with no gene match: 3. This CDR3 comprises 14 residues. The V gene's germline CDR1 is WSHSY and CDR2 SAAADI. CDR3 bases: TGCGCCAGCAGTGTCGGGACTAGCGTCTACGAGCAGTACTTC. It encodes CASSVGTSVYEQYF.

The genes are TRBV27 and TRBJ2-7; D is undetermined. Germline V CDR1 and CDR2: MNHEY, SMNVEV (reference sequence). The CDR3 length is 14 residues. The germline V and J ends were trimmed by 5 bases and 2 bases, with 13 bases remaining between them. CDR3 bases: TGTGCCAGCAGTCATACCGGGTCAACCTACGAGCAGTACTTC. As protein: CASSHTGSTYEQYF.

The CDR3 is CASSFRGRETQYF. The CDR3 DNA is TGTGCCAGCAGTTTTAGGGGTCGGGAGACCCAGTACTTC. The rearrangement joins TRBV27 to TRBJ2-5, with D possibly matching TRBD1 (5 bases). CDR3 length: 13 residues. V was cut by 3 bases and J by 5 bases, with 10 bases left in between. Looked up from germline, CDR1 is MNHEY and CDR2 is SMNVEV (reference sequence).

The CDR3: CSAEGRGLAGDGEQFF. The CDR3 DNA is TGCAGCGCCGAAGGGAGAGGACTAGCGGGAGATGGTGAGCAGTTCTTC. This sequence joins TRBV29-1 and TRBJ2-1, with 13 positions matching TRBD2. This CDR3 has 16 amino acids. Trimming took 7 bases from V and 9 from J; bases not matched to a gene: 15. Germline V gives CDR1 SQVTM, CDR2 ANQGSEA.

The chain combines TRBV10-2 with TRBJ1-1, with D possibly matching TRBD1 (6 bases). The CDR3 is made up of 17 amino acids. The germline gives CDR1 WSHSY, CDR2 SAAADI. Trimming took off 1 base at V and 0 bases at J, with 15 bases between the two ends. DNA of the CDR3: TGCGCCAGCAGTGAGTTCGGGGGCCGCAAGGTGAACACTGAAGCTTTCTTT. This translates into CASSEFGGRKVNTEAFF.

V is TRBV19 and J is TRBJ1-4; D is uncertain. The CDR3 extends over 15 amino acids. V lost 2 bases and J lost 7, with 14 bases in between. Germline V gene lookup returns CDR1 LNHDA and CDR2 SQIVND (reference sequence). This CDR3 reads CASSILAGAIEKLFF. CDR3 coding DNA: TGTGCCAGTAGTATATTAGCCGGAGCTATTGAAAAACTGTTTTTT.

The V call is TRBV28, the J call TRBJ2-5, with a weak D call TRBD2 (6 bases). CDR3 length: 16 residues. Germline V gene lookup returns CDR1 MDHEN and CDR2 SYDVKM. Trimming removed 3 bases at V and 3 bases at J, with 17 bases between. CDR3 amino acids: CASSFGAGPGEETQYF. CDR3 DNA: TGTGCCAGCAGTTTCGGGGCGGGACCGGGGGAAGAGACCCAGTACTTC.

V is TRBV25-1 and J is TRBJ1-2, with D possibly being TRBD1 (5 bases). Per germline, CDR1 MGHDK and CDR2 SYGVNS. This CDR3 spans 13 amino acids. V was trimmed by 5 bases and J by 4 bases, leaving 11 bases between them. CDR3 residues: CASSLQVLYGYTF. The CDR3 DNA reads TGTGCCAGCAGTTTACAGGTCCTCTATGGCTACACCTTC.

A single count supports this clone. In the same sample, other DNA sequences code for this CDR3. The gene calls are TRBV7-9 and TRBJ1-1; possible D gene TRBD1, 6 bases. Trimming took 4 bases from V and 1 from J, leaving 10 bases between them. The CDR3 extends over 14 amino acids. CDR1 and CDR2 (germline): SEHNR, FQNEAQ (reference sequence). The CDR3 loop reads CASSSPTGNTEAFF. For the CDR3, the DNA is TGTGCCAGCAGCTCCCCGACAGGGAACACTGAAGCTTTCTTT. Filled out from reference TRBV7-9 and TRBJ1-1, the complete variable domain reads DTGVSQNPRHKITKRGQNVTFRCDPISEHNRLYWYRQTLGQGPEFLTYFQNEAQLEKSRLLSDRFSAERPKGSFSTLEIQRTEQGDSAMYLCASSSPTGNTEAFFGQGTRLTVV.

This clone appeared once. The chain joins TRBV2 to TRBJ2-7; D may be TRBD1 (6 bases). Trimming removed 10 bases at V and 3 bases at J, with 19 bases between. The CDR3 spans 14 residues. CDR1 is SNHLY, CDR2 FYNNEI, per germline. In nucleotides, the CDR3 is TGTGCCACCAGACCGGGACACTCTTACTACGAGCAGTACTTC. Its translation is CATRPGHSYYEQYF.

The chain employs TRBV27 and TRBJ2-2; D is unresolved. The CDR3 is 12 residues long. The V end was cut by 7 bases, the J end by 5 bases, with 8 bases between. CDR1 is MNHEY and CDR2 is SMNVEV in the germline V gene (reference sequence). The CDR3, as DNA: TGTGCCAGCATGATAGGGACCGGGGAGCTGTTTTTT. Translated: CASMIGTGELFF.

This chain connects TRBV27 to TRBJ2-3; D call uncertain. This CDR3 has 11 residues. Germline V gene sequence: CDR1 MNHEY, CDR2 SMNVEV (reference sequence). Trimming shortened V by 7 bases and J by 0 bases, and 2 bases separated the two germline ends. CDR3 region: CASTSTDTQYF. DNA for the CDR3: TGTGCCAGCACTAGCACAGATACGCAGTATTTT.